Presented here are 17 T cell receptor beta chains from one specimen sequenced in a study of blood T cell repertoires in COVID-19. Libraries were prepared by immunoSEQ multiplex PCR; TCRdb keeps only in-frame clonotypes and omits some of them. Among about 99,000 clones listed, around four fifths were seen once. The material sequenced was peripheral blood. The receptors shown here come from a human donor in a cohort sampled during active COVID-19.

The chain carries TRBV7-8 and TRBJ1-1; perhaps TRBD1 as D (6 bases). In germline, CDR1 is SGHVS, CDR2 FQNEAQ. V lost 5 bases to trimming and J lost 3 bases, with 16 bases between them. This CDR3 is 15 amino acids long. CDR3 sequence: CASSSQGQTHTEAFF. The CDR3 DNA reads TGTGCCAGCAGCAGCCAGGGACAAACGCACACTGAAGCTTTCTTT.

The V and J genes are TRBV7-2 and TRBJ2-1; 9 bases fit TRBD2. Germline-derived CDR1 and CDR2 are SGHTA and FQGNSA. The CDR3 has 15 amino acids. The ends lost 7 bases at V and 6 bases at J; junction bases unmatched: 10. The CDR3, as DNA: TGTGCCAGCAATTCCGGGACTAGCTTAGGCAATGAGCAGTTCTTC. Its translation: CASNSGTSLGNEQFF. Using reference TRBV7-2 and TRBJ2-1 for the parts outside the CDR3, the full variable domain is GAGVSQSPSNKVTEKGKDVELRCDPISGHTALYWYRQSLGQGLEFLIYFQGNSAPDKSGLPSDRFSAERTGGSVSTLTIQRTQQEDSAVYLCASNSGTSLGNEQFFGPGTRLTVL.

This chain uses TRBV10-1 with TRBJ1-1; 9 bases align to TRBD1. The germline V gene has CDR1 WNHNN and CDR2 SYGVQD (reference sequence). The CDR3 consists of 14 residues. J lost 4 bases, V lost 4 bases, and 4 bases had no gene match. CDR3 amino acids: CASSADRGSTEAFF. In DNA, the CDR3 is TGCGCCAGCAGTGCAGACAGGGGGAGCACTGAAGCTTTCTTT.

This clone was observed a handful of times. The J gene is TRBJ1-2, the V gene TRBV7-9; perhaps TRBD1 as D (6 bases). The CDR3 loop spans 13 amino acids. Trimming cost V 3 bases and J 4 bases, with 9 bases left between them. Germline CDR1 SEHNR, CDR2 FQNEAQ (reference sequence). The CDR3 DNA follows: TGTGCCAGCAGCTTGGGGGGGCTCTATGGCTACACCTTC. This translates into CASSLGGLYGYTF.

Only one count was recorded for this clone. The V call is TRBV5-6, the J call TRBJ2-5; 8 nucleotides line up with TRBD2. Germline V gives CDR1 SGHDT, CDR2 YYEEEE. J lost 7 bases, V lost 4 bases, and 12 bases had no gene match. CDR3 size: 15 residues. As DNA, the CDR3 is TGTGCCAGCAGCCCCCGGGGGGGCACCGGTGGGACCCAGTACTTC. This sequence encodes CASSPRGGTGGTQYF.

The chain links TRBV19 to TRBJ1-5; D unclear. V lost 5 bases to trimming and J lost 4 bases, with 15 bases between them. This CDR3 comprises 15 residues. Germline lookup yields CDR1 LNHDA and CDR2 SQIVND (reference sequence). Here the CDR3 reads CASSVGRETNQPQHF. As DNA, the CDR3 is TGTGCCAGTAGTGTAGGGAGAGAGACGAATCAGCCCCAGCATTTT.

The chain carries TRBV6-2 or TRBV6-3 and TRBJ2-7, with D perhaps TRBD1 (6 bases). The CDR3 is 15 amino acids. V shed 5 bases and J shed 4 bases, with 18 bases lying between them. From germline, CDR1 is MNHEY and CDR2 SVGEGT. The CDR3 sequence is CASSHGGQGHYEQYF. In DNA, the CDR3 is TGTGCCAGCAGTCACGGTGGGCAGGGGCATTACGAGCAGTACTTC.

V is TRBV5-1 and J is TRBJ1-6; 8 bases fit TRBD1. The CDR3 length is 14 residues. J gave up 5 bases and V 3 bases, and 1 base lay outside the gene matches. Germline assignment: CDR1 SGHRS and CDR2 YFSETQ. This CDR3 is CASSWGQDNSPLHF. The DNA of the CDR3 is TGCGCCAGCAGCTGGGGACAGGATAATTCACCCCTCCACTTT.

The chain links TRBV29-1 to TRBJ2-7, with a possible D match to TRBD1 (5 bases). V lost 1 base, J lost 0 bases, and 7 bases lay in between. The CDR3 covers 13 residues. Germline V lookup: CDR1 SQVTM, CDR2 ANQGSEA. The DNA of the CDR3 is TGCAGCGTTGAAGGGGGCACCTCCTACGAGCAGTACTTC. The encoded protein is CSVEGGTSYEQYF.

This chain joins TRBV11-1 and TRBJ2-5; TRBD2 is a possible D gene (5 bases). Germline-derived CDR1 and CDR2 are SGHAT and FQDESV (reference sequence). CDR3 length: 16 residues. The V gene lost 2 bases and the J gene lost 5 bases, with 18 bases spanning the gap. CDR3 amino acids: CASSLFTSRRRETQYF. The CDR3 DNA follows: TGTGCCAGCAGCTTATTCACTAGTCGGCGAAGGGAGACCCAGTACTTC. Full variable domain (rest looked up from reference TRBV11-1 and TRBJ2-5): EAEVAQSPRYKITEKSQAVAFWCDPISGHATLYWYRQILGQGPELLVQFQDESVVDDSQLPKDRFSAERLKGVDSTLKIQPAELGDSAMYLCASSLFTSRRRETQYFGPGTRLLVL.

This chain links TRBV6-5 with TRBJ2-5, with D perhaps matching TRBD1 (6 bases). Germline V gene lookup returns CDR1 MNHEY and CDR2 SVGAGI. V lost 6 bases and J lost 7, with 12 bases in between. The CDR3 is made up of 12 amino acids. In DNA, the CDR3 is TGTGCCAGCAGGGGACATGGAGGGACCCAGTACTTC. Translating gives CASRGHGGTQYF.

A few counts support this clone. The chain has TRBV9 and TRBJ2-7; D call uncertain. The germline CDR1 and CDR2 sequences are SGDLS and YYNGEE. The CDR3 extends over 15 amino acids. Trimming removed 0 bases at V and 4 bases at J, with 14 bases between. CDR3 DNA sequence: TGTGCCAGCAGCGTAGACCTACGACATACATACGAGCAGTACTTC. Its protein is CASSVDLRHTYEQYF.

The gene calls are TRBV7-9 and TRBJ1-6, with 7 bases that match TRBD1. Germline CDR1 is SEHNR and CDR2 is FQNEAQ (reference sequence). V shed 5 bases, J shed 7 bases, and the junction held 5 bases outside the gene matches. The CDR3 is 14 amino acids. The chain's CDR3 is CASSPGTVNSPLHF. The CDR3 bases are TGTGCCAGCAGCCCCGGGACAGTCAATTCACCCCTCCACTTT.

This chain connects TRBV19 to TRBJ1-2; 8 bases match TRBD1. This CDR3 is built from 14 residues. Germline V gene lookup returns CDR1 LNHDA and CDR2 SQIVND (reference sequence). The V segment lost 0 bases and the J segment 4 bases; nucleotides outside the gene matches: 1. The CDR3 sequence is CASSIDGQGYGYTF. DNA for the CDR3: TGTGCCAGTAGTATAGACGGACAGGGCTATGGCTACACCTTC.

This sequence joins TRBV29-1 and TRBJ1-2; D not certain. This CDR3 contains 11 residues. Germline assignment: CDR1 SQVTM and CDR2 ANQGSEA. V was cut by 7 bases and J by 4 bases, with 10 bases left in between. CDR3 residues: CSAGLSYGYTF. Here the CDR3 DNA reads TGCAGCGCAGGACTTAGCTATGGCTACACCTTC.

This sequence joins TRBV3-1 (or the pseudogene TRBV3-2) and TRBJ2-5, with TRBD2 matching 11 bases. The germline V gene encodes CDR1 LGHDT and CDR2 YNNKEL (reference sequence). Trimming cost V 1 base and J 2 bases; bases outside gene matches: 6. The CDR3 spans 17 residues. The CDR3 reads CASSQVRLAGNQETQYF. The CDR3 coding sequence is TGTGCCAGCAGCCAAGTCCGACTAGCGGGGAATCAAGAGACCCAGTACTTC.

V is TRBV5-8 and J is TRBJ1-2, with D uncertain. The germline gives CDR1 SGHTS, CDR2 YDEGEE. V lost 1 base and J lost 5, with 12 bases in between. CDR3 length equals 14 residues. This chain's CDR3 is CASSLIRGRYGYTF. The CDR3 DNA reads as TGTGCCAGCAGCTTGATTCGGGGAAGGTATGGCTACACCTTC.